A single T cell receptor beta chain is shown here with its context. Its antigen is not known. The data stem from a study of shared clonotypes between healthy human individuals. It was CD45RO-negative cells, positively selected for CCR7, that made up naive CD8 cells, with terminally differentiated effector memory CD45RA+ cells excluded. The genomic DNA of each subset was split evenly across several immunoSEQ plates. Clones were sequenced by immunoSEQ multiplex PCR, and TCRdb holds only the in-frame ones, with some missing. The table includes about 2.1 million clones, around 93% detected once. The germline V gene encodes CDR1 SQVTM and CDR2 ANQGSEA. This CDR3 region has 15 residues. Trimming took off 7 bases at V and 2 bases at J, with 21 bases between the two ends. Study findings and constraints: The small donor group covered limited genetic and exposure diversity. Among four donors, roughly 5% of naive CD4 clonotypes were found in common.

The TCR was taken from a man younger than 30 in good health. Some clones in this sample may be carry-over from other donors' samples. J is TRBJ2-7 and V is TRBV29-1; a possible D gene is TRBD1 (5 bases). The sample taken for sequencing was naive CD8+ T cells from PBMCs. CDR3 in amino acids: CSAVKFQGTAYEQYF. CDR3 coding DNA: TGCAGCGCTGTCAAATTTCAGGGAACCGCCTACGAGCAGTACTTC.